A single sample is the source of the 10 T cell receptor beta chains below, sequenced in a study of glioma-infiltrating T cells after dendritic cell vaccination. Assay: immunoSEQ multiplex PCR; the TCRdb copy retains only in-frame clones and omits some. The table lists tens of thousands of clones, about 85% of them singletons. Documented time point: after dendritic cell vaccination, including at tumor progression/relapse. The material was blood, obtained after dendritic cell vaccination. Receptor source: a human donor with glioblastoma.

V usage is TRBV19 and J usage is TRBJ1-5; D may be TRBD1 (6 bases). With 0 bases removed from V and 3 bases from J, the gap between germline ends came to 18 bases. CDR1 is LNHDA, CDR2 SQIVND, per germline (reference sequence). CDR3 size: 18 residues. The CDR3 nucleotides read TGTGCCAGTAGTATAGAACGGGGGGCCCGTAGTAACAATCAGCCCCAGCATTTT. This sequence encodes CASSIERGARSNNQPQHF.

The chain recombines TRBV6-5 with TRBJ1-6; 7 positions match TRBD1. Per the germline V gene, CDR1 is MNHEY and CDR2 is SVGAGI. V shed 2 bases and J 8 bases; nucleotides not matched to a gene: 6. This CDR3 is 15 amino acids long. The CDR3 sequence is CASSYAGTDYSPLHF. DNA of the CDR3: TGTGCCAGCAGTTACGCCGGGACAGACTATTCACCCCTCCACTTT.

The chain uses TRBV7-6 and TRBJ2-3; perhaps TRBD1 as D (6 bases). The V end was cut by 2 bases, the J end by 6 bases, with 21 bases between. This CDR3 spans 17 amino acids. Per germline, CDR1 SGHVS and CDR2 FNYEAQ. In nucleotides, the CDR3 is TGTGCCAGCAGCTTATCCAGGGGCAGGGAGATTGGGGATACGCAGTATTTT. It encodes CASSLSRGREIGDTQYF.

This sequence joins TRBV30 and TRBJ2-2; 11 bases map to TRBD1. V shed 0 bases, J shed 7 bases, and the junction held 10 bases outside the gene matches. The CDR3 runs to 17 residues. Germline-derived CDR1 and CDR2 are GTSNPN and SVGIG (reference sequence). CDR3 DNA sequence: TGTGCCTGGAGTGTTTCTAGGACAGGGGGCTTCATCGGGGAGCTGTTTTTT. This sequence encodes CAWSVSRTGGFIGELFF.

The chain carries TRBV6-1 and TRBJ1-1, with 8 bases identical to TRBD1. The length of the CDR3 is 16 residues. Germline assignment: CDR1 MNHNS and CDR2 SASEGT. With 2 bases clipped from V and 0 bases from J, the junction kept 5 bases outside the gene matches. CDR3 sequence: CASSEPGQVMNTEAFF. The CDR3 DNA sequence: TGTGCCAGCAGTGAACCGGGACAGGTGATGAACACTGAAGCTTTCTTT.

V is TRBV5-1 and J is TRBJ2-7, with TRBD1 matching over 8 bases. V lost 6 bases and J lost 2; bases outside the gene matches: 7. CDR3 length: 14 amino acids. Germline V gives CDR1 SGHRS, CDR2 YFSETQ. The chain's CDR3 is CASTRQGTTYEQYF. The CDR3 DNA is TGCGCCAGCACCCGACAGGGGACCACCTACGAGCAGTACTTC.

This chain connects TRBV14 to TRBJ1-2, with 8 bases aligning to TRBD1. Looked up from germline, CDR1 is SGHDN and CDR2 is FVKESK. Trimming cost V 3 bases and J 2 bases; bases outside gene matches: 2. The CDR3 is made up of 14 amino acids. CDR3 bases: TGTGCCAGCAGCCACGACAGGGGAAACTATGGCTACACCTTC. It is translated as CASSHDRGNYGYTF.

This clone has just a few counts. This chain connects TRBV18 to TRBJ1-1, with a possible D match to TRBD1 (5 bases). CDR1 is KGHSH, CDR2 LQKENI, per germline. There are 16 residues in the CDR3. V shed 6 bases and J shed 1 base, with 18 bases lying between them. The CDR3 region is CASSTMQGNWNTEAFF. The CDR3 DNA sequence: TGTGCCAGCTCTACAATGCAGGGTAATTGGAACACTGAAGCTTTCTTT. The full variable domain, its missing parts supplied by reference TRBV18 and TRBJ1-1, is NAGVMQNPRHLVRRRGQEARLRCSPMKGHSHVYWYRQLPEEGLKFMVYLQKENIIDESGMPKERFSAEFPKEGPSILRIQQVVRGDSAAYFCASSTMQGNWNTEAFFGQGTRLTVV.

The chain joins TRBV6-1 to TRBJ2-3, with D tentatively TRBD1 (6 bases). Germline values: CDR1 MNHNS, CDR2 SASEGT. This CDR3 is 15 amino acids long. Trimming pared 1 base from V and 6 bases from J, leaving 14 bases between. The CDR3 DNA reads TGTGCCAGCAGTGAAGTTGGGATGAGGGGGGATACGCAGTATTTT. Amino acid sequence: CASSEVGMRGDTQYF.

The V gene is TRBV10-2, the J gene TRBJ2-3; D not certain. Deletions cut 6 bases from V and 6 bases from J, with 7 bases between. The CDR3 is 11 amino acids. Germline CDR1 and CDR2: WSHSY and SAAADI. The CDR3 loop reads CASSLGDTQYF. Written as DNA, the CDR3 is TGCGCCAGCAGCCTCGGGGATACGCAGTATTTT.